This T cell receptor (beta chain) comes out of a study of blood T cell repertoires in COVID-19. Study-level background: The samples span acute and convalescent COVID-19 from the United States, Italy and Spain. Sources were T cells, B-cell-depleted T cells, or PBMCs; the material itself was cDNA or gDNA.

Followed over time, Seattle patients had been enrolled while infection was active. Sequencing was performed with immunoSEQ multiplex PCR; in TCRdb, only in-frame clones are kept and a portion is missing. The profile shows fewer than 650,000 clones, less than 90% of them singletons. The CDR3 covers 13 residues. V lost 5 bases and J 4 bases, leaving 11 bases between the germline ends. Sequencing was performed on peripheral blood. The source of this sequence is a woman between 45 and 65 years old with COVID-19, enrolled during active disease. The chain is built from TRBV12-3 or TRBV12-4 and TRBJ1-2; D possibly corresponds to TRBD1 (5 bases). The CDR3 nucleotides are TGTGCCAGCAGTCCCAGGGTAGCCTATGGCTACACCTTC. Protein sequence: CASSPRVAYGYTF.